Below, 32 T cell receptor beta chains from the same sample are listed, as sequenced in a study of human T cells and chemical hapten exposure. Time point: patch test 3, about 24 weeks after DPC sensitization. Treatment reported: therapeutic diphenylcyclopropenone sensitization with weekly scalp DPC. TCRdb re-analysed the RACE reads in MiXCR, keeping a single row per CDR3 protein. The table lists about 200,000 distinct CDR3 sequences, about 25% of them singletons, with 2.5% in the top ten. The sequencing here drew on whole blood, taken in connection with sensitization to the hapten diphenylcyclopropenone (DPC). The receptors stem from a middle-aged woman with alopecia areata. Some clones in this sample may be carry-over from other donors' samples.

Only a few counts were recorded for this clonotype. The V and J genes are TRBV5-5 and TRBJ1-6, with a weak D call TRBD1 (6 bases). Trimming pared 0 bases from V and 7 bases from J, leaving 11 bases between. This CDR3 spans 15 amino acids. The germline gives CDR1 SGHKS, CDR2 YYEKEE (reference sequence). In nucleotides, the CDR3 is TGTGCCAGCAGCTTGGCCACAGGGACAAATTCACCCCTCCACTTT. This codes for CASSLATGTNSPLHF.

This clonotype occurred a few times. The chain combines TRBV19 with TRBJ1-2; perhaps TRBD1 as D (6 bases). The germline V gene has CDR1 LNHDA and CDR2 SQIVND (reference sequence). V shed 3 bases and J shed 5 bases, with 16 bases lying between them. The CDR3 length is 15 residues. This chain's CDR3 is CASSISRGQGYGYTF. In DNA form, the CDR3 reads TGTGCCAGTAGTATCAGCAGGGGTCAAGGGTATGGCTACACCTTC. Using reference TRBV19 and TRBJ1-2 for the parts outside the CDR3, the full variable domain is DGGITQSPKYLFRKEGQNVTLSCEQNLNHDAMYWYRQDPGQGLRLIYYSQIVNDFQKGDIAEGYSVSREKKESFPLTVTSAQKNPTAFYLCASSISRGQGYGYTFGSGTRLTVV.

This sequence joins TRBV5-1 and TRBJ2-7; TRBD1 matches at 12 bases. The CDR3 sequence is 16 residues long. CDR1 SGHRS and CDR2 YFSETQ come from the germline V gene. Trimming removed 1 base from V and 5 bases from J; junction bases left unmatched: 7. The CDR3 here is CASSLPRGQGANEQYF. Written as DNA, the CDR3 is TGCGCCAGCAGCTTGCCGAGGGGACAGGGGGCCAACGAGCAGTACTTC.

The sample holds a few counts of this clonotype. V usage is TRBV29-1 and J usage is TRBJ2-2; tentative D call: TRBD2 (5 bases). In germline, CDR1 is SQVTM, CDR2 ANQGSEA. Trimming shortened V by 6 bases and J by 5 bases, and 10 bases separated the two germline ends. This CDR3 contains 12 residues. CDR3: CSVGGPTGELFF. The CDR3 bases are TGCAGCGTCGGAGGTCCAACCGGGGAGCTGTTTTTT.

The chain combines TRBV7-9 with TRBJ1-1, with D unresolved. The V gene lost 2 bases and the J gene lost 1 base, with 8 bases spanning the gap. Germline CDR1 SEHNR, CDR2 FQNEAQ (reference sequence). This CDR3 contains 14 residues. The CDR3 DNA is TGTGCCAGCAGCTTACGGAGCGAGAACACTGAAGCTTTCTTT. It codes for CASSLRSENTEAFF.

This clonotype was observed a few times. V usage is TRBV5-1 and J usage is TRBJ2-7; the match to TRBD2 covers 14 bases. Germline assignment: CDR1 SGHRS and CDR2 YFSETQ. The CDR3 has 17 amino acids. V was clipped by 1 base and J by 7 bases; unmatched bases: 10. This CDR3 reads CASSLIPGTSGSKEQYF. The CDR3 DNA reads TGCGCCAGCAGCTTGATCCCCGGGACTAGCGGGAGTAAGGAGCAGTACTTC.

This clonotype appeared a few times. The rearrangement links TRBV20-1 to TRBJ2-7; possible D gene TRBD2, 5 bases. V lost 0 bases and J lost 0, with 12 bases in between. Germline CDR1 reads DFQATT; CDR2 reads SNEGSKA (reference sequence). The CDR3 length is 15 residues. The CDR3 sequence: CSARDHGGYSYEQYF. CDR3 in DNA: TGCAGTGCTAGAGATCATGGAGGTTACTCCTACGAGCAGTACTTC.

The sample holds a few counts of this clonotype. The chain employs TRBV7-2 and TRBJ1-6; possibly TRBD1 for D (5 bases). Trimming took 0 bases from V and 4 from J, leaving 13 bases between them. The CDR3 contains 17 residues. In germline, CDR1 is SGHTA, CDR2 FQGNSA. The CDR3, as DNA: TGTGCCAGCAGCTTAGCGAGGGGTCGGGATTATAATTCACCCCTCCACTTT. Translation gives CASSLARGRDYNSPLHF.

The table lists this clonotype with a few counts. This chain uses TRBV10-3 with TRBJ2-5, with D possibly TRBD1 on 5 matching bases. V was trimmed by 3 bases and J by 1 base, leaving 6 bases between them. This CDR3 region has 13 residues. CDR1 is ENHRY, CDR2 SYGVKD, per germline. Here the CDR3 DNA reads TGTGCCATCAGTGACAGGGTCCAAGAGACCCAGTACTTC. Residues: CAISDRVQETQYF.

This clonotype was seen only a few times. The chain's CDR3 is CASSYSISSDTEAFF. In DNA form, the CDR3 reads TGTGCCAGCAGTTACTCAATTTCTAGCGACACTGAAGCTTTCTTT. This chain uses TRBV6-5 with TRBJ1-1; D not certain. CDR1 is MNHEY and CDR2 is SVGAGI in the germline V gene. Deletions cut 0 bases from V and 3 bases from J, with 11 bases between. The CDR3 runs to 15 residues.

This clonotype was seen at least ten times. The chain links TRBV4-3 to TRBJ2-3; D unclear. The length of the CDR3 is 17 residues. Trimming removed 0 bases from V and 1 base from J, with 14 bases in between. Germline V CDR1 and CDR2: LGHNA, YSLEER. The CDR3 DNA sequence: TGCGCCAGCAGCCAAGATTCCCCCCACTCCGGCACAGATACGCAGTATTTT. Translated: CASSQDSPHSGTDTQYF.

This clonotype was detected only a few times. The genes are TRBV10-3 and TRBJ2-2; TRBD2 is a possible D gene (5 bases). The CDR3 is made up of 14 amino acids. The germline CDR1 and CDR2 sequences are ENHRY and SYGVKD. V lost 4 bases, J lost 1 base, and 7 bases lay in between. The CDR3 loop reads CAISGGMNTGELFF. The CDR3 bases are TGTGCCATCAGTGGAGGGATGAACACCGGGGAGCTGTTTTTT.

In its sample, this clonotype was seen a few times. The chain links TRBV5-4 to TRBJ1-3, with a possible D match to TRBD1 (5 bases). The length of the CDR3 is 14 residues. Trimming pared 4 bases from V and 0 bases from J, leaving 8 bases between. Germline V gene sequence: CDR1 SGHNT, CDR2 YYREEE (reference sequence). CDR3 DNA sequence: TGTGCCAGCAGCAAGGGGTTCTCTGGAAACACCATATATTTT. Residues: CASSKGFSGNTIYF.

Here the CDR3 reads CSAPLGASEQYF. The CDR3 nucleotides read TGCAGTGCTCCCCTAGGAGCGTCGGAGCAGTACTTC. The J gene is TRBJ2-7, the V gene TRBV20-1; D is ambiguous. CDR1 is DFQATT, CDR2 SNEGSKA, per germline (reference sequence). This CDR3 region has 12 residues. V was trimmed by 5 bases and J by 7 bases, leaving 15 bases between them.

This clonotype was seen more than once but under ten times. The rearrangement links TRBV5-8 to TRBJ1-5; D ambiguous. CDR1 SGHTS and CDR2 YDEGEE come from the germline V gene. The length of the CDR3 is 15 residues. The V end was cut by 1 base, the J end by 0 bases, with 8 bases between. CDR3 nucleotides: TGTGCCAGCAGCTTGAGAAGGACTAGCAATCAGCCCCAGCATTTT. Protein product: CASSLRRTSNQPQHF.

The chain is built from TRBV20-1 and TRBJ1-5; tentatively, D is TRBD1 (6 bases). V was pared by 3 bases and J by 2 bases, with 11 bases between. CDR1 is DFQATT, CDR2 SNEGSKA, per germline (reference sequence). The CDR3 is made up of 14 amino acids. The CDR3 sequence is CSARGALGNQPQHF. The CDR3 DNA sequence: TGCAGTGCTAGGGGGGCCCTAGGCAATCAGCCCCAGCATTTT.

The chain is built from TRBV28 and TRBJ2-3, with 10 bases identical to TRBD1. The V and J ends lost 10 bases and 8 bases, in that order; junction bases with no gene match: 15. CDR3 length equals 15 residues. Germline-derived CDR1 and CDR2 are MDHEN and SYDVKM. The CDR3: CATHPRTGGRVTQYF. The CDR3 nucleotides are TGTGCCACTCACCCAAGGACAGGGGGGAGAGTTACGCAGTATTTT. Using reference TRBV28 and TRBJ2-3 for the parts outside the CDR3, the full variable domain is DVKVTQSSRYLVKRTGEKVFLECVQDMDHENMFWYRQDPGLGLRLIYFSYDVKMKEKGDIPEGYSVSREKKERFSLILESASTNQTSMYLCATHPRTGGRVTQYFGPGTRLTVL.

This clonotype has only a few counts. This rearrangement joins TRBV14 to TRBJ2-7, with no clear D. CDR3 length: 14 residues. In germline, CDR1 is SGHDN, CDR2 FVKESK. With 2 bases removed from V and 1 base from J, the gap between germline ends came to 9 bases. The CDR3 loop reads CASSQQFGSYEQYF. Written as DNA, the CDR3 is TGTGCCAGCAGCCAACAGTTTGGGTCCTACGAGCAGTACTTC.

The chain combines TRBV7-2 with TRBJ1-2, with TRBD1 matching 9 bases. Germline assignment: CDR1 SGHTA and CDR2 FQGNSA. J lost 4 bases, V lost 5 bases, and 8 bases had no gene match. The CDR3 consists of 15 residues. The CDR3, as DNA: TGTGCCAGCAGCGCGGGACAGGGAGGGCGCTATGGCTACACCTTC. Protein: CASSAGQGGRYGYTF. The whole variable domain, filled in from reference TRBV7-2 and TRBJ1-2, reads GAGVSQSPSNKVTEKGKDVELRCDPISGHTALYWYRQSLGQGLEFLIYFQGNSAPDKSGLPSDRFSAERTGGSVSTLTIQRTQQEDSAVYLCASSAGQGGRYGYTFGSGTRLTVV.

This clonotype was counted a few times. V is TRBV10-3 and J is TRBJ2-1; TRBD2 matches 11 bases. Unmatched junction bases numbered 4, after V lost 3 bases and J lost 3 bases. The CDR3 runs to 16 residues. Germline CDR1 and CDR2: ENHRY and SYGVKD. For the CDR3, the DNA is TGTGCCATCAGTGATGGGACTAGCGGACTCTACAATGAGCAGTTCTTC. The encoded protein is CAISDGTSGLYNEQFF.

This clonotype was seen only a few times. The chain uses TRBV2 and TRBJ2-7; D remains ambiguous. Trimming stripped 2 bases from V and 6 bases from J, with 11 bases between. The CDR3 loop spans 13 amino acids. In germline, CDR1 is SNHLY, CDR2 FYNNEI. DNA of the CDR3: TGTGCCAGCAGTGAATCGACCGCTACCGAGCAGTACTTC. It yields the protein CASSESTATEQYF.

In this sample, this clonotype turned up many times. The CDR3 is CASSDSSQGQGPQHF. As DNA, the CDR3 is TGTGCCAGCAGTGACTCGAGCCAAGGGCAAGGGCCCCAGCATTTT. The chain uses TRBV6-4 and TRBJ1-5; D gene ambiguous. The germline gives CDR1 MRHNA, CDR2 SNTAGT. The CDR3 loop spans 15 amino acids. Between the trimmed V and J ends, which lost 0 bases and 9 bases, there was a span of 15 bases.

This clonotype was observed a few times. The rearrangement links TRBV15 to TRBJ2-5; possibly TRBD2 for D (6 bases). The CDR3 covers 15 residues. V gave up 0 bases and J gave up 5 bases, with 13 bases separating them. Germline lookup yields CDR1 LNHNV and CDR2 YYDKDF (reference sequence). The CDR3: CATSRDRAGSETQYF. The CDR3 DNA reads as TGTGCCACCAGCAGAGATCGGGCGGGGAGTGAGACCCAGTACTTC.

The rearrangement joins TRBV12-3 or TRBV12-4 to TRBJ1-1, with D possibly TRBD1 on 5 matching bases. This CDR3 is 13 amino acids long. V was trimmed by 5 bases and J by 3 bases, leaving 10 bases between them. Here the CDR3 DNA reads TGTGCCAGCAGTCCCGGGGGACACACTGAAGCTTTCTTT. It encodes CASSPGGHTEAFF.

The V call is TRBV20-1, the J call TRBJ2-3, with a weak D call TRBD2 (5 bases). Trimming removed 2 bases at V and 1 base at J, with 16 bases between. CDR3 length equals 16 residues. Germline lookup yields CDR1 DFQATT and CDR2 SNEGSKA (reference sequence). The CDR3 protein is CSARPGNARGTDTQYF. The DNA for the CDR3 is TGCAGTGCTAGACCCGGGAATGCCCGGGGCACAGATACGCAGTATTTT.

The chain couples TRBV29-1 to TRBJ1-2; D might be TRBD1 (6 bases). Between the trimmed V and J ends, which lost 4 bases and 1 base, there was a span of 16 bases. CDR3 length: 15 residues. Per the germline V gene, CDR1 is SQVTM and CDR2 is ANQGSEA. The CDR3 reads CSVAPLDRINYGYTF. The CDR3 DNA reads TGCAGCGTTGCTCCCCTGGACAGAATTAACTATGGCTACACCTTC.

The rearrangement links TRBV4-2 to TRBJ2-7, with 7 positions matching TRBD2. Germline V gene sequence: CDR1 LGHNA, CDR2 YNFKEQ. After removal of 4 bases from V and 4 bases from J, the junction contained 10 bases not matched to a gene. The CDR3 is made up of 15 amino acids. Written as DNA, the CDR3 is TGTGCCAGCAGCCGGATAGGGGAGGGCCGTTACGAGCAGTACTTC. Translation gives CASSRIGEGRYEQYF.

This CDR3 is CASSLKQGGSEAFF. CDR3 DNA sequence: TGTGCCAGCAGCTTAAAGCAGGGGGGGTCTGAAGCTTTCTTT. The chain links TRBV7-3 to TRBJ1-1; 7 bases align to TRBD1. Germline V gives CDR1 SGHTA, CDR2 FQGTGA. The V segment lost 1 base and the J segment 6 bases; nucleotides outside the gene matches: 5. This CDR3 is built from 14 residues.

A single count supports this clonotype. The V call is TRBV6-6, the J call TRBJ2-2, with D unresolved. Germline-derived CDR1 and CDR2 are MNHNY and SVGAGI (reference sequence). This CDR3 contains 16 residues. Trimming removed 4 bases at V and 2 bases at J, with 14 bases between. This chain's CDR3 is CASSSPPQDNTGELFF. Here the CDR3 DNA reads TGTGCCAGCAGTTCCCCCCCGCAGGATAACACCGGGGAGCTGTTTTTT.

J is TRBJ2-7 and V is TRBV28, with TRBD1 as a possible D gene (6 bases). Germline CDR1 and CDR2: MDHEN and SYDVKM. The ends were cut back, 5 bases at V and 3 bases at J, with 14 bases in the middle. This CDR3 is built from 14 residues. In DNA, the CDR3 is TGTGCCAGCAGTGGGATGGACAGTGTCTACGAGCAGTACTTC. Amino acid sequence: CASSGMDSVYEQYF.

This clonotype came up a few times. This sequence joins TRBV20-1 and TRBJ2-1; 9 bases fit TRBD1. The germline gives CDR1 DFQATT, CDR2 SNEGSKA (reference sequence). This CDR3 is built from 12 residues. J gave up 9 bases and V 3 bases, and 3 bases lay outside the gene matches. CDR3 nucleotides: TGCAGTGCTAGCCCGGACAGGGGTGAGCAGTTCTTC. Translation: CSASPDRGEQFF.

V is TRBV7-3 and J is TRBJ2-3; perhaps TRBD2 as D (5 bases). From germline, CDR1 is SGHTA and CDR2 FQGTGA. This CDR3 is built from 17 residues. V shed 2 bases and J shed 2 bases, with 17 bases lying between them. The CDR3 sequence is CASSLSGWLDNTDTQYF. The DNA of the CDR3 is TGTGCCAGCAGCTTATCGGGGTGGCTAGACAACACAGATACGCAGTATTTT.